This T cell receptor (beta chain) was obtained from a study of T cell repertoires in cytomegalovirus infection. TCRdb used MiXCR to reprocess the reads, holding one entry per CDR3 protein. The table shows hundreds of thousands of distinct CDR3 sequences, with around a third occurring only once. As regards this clonotype: Its matching antigen is unknown.

Trimming pared 5 bases from V and 0 bases from J, leaving 4 bases between. Germline CDR1 reads SEHNR; CDR2 reads FQNEAQ (reference sequence). The length of the CDR3 is 12 residues. This receptor was identified in a human donor in good health (CMV status not recorded). Some clones in this sample may be carry-over from other donors' samples. The specimen comprised cultured CD8+ T cells from PBMCs, sampled from culture after CMV antigen stimulation. The rearrangement joins TRBV7-9 to TRBJ2-5; D unclear. The CDR3 DNA reads as TGTGCCAGCAGCCTACACCAAGAGACCCAGTACTTC. Translated, it gives CASSLHQETQYF.